This is a list of T cell receptor beta chains from one sample in a study of PD-1 blockade in classical Hodgkin lymphoma. Generated by immunoSEQ multiplex PCR, the TCRdb table keeps only in-frame clones and is missing some. Of over 14,000 clones detected, about 83% appear once; the ten largest clones hold 25%. Material: peripheral blood mononuclear cells (PBMCs), obtained before the second cycle of nivolumab. Receptors originate from a human donor with classical Hodgkin lymphoma. The CDR3 runs from the conserved cysteine through the conserved F or W.

j_call v_call cdr3_aa
TRBJ1-3 TRBV7-9 CASSLAGGNTIYF
TRBJ2-2 TRBV5-1 CASSLYGENTGELFF
TRBJ2-1 TRBV5-1 CASSARLAGGRNEQFF
TRBJ2-2 TRBV27 CASSPSGTVNTGELFF
TRBJ1-2 TRBV6-5 CASSYSSSVNYGYTF
TRBJ2-7 TRBV2 CASSGQGIDYEQYF
TRBJ1-2 TRBV5-1 CASSDNYGYTF
TRBJ1-4 TRBV19 CASSRGQGGEKLFF
TRBJ1-1 TRBV5-6 CASSLRDQSGAEAFF
TRBJ2-1 TRBV15 CATSYGQTSSYNEQFF
TRBJ2-1 TRBV11-2 CASSFGGELNEQFF
TRBJ2-5 TRBV5-4 CASSLRGARETQYF
TRBJ2-5 TRBV9 CASSVMEGREETQYF
TRBJ1-3 TRBV12-5 CASGLGQPLYF
TRBJ2-7 TRBV14 CASSQAWGQAYEQYF
TRBJ2-4 TRBV10-2 CASRGPPVAKNIQYF
TRBJ1-4 TRBV7-9 CASNPLDSSNEKLFF
TRBJ1-5 TRBV5-4 CASSLAMGGGPQHF
TRBJ1-5 TRBV2 CAAGGVGGQPQHF
TRBJ2-7 TRBV18 CASSPSGTGGYEQYF